These 3 T cell receptor beta chains came from one sample sequenced in a study of graft-versus-host responses after intestinal transplantation (dated by TCRdb to the early 2020s). The library was generated by the immunoSEQ multiplex PCR assay. The clones in this table, taken by TCRdb from immuneACCESS, are in-frame only. Not every clone is retained; where verified, under half of the shortfall comes from an unresolved V gene, and the cause of the rest is unknown. The sample profile shows 75,000 to 100,000 clones; approximately 92% of them were found once. The top ten hold around 16% of the sample. Specimen: PBMCs, collected 450 to 480 days after intestinal transplant. The receptors stem from a human patient who received an intestinal transplant, so some T cells may come from the graft donor.

This chain connects TRBV2 to TRBJ2-7; 7 bases agree with TRBD1. J was trimmed by 5 bases and V by 6 bases; bases with no gene match: 10. Per the germline V gene, CDR1 is SNHLY and CDR2 is FYNNEI. This CDR3 is built from 14 residues. In nucleotides, the CDR3 is TGTGCCAGCAGAGGACAGGCCGGTTTGAACGAGCAGTACTTC. Translation gives CASRGQAGLNEQYF.

V usage is TRBV6-1 and J usage is TRBJ2-7, with D perhaps TRBD1 (6 bases). Trimming cost V 0 bases and J 0 bases, with 12 bases left between them. This CDR3 is 16 amino acids long. CDR1 and CDR2 (germline): MNHNS, SASEGT. Here the CDR3 DNA reads TGTGCCAGCAGTGAAGCCCGGACAGCGTTCTCCTACGAGCAGTACTTC. It yields the protein CASSEARTAFSYEQYF.

CDR3 residues: CASSLEAGYGYTF. For the CDR3, the DNA is TGTGCCAGCAGCTTGGAAGCAGGCTATGGCTACACCTTC. The chain links TRBV5-5 to TRBJ1-2; D not certain. This CDR3 contains 13 residues. V lost 0 bases to trimming and J lost 4 bases, with 7 bases between them. The germline V gene has CDR1 SGHKS and CDR2 YYEKEE (reference sequence).